This TCR beta chain was retrieved from a study of blood T cell repertoires in COVID-19. The table came from immunoSEQ multiplex PCR; TCRdb's copy has only in-frame clones and leaves some out. The table has 180,000 or so clones, roughly 87% seen once; the top ten hold roughly 1.2%. What was sequenced was PBMCs or T cells enriched from blood (not recorded which). This TCR was sampled from a human donor with acute COVID-19. The donor label of this sample is uncertain.

For the CDR3, the DNA is TGTGCCAGCAGACTAGACAGGGGCACTGAAGCTTTCTTT. This translates into CASRLDRGTEAFF. V usage is TRBV27 and J usage is TRBJ1-1; the match to TRBD1 covers 8 bases. This CDR3 region has 13 residues. The germline V gene has CDR1 MNHEY and CDR2 SMNVEV (reference sequence). J lost 4 bases, V lost 6 bases, and 4 bases had no gene match.